A selection of T cell receptor beta chains follows, all from one sample in a study of shared clonotypes between healthy human individuals. The data were produced by immunoSEQ multiplex PCR, yet TCRdb's version contains in-frame clones alone and is incomplete. The sample records over 700,000 clones, roughly 72% being singletons. The sample taken for sequencing was memory CD4+ T cells sorted from blood. The receptors derive from a woman in her twenties or thirties in good health. Each CDR3 is given with its conserved first and last residue. The order of the fields is D gene, J gene, clone size, V gene, CDR3 DNA, CDR3 protein. A D gene is named only where the DNA matches it firmly. The listing skips clone size in some rows; elsewhere it reads once, few, many or a size class.

NA | TRBJ2-2 | NA | TRBV27 | TGTGCCAGCAGTTCTCTAGCTTCGGCCGGGGAGCTGTTTTTT | CASSSLASAGELFF
TRBD1 | TRBJ2-1 | NA | TRBV11-2 | TGTGCCAGCAGCTTAGACTCACTCGGGACAGCCTACAATGAGCAGTTCTTC | CASSLDSLGTAYNEQFF
NA | TRBJ2-6 | few | TRBV30 | TGTGCCTGGAGCCTTGGGGGGAGTGGGGCCAACGTCCTGACTTTC | CAWSLGGSGANVLTF
NA | TRBJ1-4 | few | TRBV4-1 | TGCGCCAGCAGTCCGGGACAAATGCGTGAAAAACTGTTTTTT | CASSPGQMREKLFF
NA | TRBJ2-1 | NA | TRBV5-1 | TGCGCCAGCAGCTTTTCGCGGGGAAGCTCCTACAATGAGCAGTTCTTC | CASSFSRGSSYNEQFF
NA | TRBJ2-3 | NA | TRBV20-1 | TGCAGTGCAACGACCACAGATACGCAGTATTTT | CSATTTDTQYF
NA | TRBJ2-2 | many | TRBV11-2 | TGTGCCAGCAGCTTCTGGGGACAGAACACCGGGGAGCTGTTTTTT | CASSFWGQNTGELFF
NA | TRBJ2-6 | NA | TRBV30 | TGTGCCTGGACTCAGGGCAGCTCTGGGGCCAACGTCCTGACTTTC | CAWTQGSSGANVLTF
NA | TRBJ2-7 | NA | TRBV11-3 | TGTGCCAGCAGCTCGTTATTTCTGGAGATCGCCTACGAGCAGTACTTC | CASSSLFLEIAYEQYF
NA | TRBJ1-1 | NA | TRBV28 | TGTGCCAGCACCATCGGGCGGGAAGCTTTCTTT | CASTIGREAFF
NA | TRBJ2-7 | once | TRBV21-1 | TGTGCCAGCCTTAACCCGGGACAGGGGTCCCACGAGCAGTACTTC | CASLNPGQGSHEQYF
NA | TRBJ1-2 | many | TRBV7-3 | TGTGCCAGCAGCTCCACGGACGGAGGTGGCTACACCTTC | CASSSTDGGGYTF
TRBD1 | TRBJ1-2 | NA | TRBV5-8 | TGTGCCAGCAGCCCCCTCCCCGGGACAGACTCTAACTATGGCTACACCTTC | CASSPLPGTDSNYGYTF
NA | TRBJ2-3 | NA | TRBV4-2 | TGTGCCAGCAGCTTGAGAGCAGATACGCAGTATTTT | CASSLRADTQYF
NA | TRBJ2-1 | NA | TRBV5-1 | TGCGCCAGCAGCACTAACGGTGCCAATGAGCAGTTCTTC | CASSTNGANEQFF
NA | TRBJ1-1 | NA | TRBV19 | TGTGCCAGTAGCCAACGGGACCAGTCCGAAGCTTTCTTT | CASSQRDQSEAFF
TRBD2 | TRBJ2-7 | few | TRBV5-1 | TGCGCCAGCAGCGGGAGGGGGACTAGCGGGAATTCCGAGCAGTACTTC | CASSGRGTSGNSEQYF
NA | TRBJ2-3 | once | TRBV29-1 | TGCAGCGTTAGACAATTTCTCACAGATACGCAGTATTTT | CSVRQFLTDTQYF
NA | TRBJ2-7 | many | TRBV4-1 | TGCGCCAGCAGCCAAGTAGCCGGACAGCTCACCTACGAGCAGTACTTC | CASSQVAGQLTYEQYF
NA | TRBJ1-2 | few | TRBV5-1 | TGCGCCAGCAGCTTGGATGGAGGGATTTCTAACTATGGCTACACCTTC | CASSLDGGISNYGYTF
NA | TRBJ2-3 | NA | TRBV6-6 | TGTGCCAGCAGTGATACCGGCCGCACAGATACGCAGTATTTT | CASSDTGRTDTQYF
TRBD2 | TRBJ2-4 | few | TRBV5-1 | TGCGCCAGCAGCCCGACTAGCGAAACCAAAAACATTCAGTACTTC | CASSPTSETKNIQYF
NA | TRBJ2-3 | NA | TRBV4-1 | TGCGCCAGCAGCCAAGGTTGGCAGGTGGGAACTAGCACAGATACGCAGTATTTT | CASSQGWQVGTSTDTQYF
TRBD2 | TRBJ2-3 | NA | TRBV19 | TGTGCCAGTAGTATTTTAGCGGGCTCACCTGCAGATACGCAGTATTTT | CASSILAGSPADTQYF
NA | TRBJ1-3 | NA | TRBV4-2 | TGTGCCAGCAGCCAAGAGGGTGGTAGGGGATCTGGAAACACCATATATTTT | CASSQEGGRGSGNTIYF
TRBD1 | TRBJ1-1 | NA | TRBV4-1 | TGCGCCAGCAGCCTCAGTCAGCAGGGGGCCCTGAACACTGAAGCTTTCTTT | CASSLSQQGALNTEAFF
NA | TRBJ1-2 | NA | TRBV5-1 | TGCGCCAGCACCCCCGGGATTGGCTATGGCTACACCTTC | CASTPGIGYGYTF
NA | TRBJ2-4 | NA | TRBV30 | TGTGCCTGGAGTGTACGAAACATTCAGTACTTC | CAWSVRNIQYF
NA | TRBJ1-4 | few | TRBV27 | TGTGCCAGCAGTTACATCAGCGGAACTAATGAAAAACTGTTTTTT | CASSYISGTNEKLFF
NA | TRBJ1-2 | NA | TRBV28 | TGTGCCAGCAGTTTCGGGGGGCCTCTCTATGGCTACACCTTC | CASSFGGPLYGYTF
TRBD1 | TRBJ1-1 | NA | TRBV10-3 | TGTGCCATCAGGACAGGGGGATGGACTGAAGCTTTCTTT | CAIRTGGWTEAFF
NA | TRBJ2-7 | NA | TRBV7-2 | TGTGCCAGCAGCAAAGCCGGGACTGGCTCCTACGAGCAGTACTTC | CASSKAGTGSYEQYF
NA | TRBJ1-1 | NA | TRBV27 | TGTGCCAGCATACGATCGGGGGACTTATTGGCTTTCTTT | CASIRSGDLLAFF
TRBD2 | TRBJ2-1 | NA | TRBV5-1 | TGCGCCAGCAGCTTAGGCGTAGCGGGAGCGGATGAGCAGTTCTTC | CASSLGVAGADEQFF
TRBD1 | TRBJ2-7 | few | TRBV10-3 | TGTGCCATCAGGGAGGGACAGGGGAGCTCCTACGAGCAGTACTTC | CAIREGQGSSYEQYF
NA | TRBJ2-7 | few | TRBV28 | TGTGCCAGCAGGCTGGGGGCAGGGCTAGGCTACGAGCAGTACTTC | CASRLGAGLGYEQYF
NA | TRBJ1-5 | few | TRBV19 | TGTGCCAGTAGTGGAACAGGGTCACAGCCCCAGCATTTT | CASSGTGSQPQHF
NA | TRBJ2-1 | NA | TRBV5-5 | TGTGCCAGCAGCTTAGGACGCAGCTCCTACAATGAGCAGTTCTTC | CASSLGRSSYNEQFF
NA | TRBJ1-2 | few | TRBV7-9 | TGTGCCAGCAGCTTAGCCAGGGGTGGCTACACCTTC | CASSLARGGYTF
NA | TRBJ2-1 | few | TRBV18 | TGTGCCAGCTCACCAGATAGCCCCGTCAATGAGCAGTTCTTC | CASSPDSPVNEQFF
TRBD2 | TRBJ2-5 | NA | TRBV4-1 | TGCGCCAGCAGCCAAGGCCCGGGAGGTGAAGAGACCCAGTACTTC | CASSQGPGGEETQYF
NA | TRBJ1-3 | NA | TRBV5-1 | TGCGCCAGCAGCCCCGGGACCACTGGAAACACCATATATTTT | CASSPGTTGNTIYF